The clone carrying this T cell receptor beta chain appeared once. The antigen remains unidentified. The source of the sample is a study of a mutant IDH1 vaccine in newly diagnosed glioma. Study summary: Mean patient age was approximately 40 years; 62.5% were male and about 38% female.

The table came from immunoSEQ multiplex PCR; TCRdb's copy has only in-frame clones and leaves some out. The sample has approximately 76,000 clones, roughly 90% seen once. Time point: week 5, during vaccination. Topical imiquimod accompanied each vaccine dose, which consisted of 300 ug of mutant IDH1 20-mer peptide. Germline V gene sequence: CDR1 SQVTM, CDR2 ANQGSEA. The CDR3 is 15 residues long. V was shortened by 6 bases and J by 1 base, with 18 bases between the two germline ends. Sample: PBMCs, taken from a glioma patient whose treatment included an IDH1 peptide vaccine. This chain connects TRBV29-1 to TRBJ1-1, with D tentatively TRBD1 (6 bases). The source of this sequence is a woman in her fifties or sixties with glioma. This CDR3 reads CSVSRGSRGNTEAFF. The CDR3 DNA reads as TGCAGCGTCTCTCGGGGTAGCAGGGGGAACACTGAAGCTTTCTTT.